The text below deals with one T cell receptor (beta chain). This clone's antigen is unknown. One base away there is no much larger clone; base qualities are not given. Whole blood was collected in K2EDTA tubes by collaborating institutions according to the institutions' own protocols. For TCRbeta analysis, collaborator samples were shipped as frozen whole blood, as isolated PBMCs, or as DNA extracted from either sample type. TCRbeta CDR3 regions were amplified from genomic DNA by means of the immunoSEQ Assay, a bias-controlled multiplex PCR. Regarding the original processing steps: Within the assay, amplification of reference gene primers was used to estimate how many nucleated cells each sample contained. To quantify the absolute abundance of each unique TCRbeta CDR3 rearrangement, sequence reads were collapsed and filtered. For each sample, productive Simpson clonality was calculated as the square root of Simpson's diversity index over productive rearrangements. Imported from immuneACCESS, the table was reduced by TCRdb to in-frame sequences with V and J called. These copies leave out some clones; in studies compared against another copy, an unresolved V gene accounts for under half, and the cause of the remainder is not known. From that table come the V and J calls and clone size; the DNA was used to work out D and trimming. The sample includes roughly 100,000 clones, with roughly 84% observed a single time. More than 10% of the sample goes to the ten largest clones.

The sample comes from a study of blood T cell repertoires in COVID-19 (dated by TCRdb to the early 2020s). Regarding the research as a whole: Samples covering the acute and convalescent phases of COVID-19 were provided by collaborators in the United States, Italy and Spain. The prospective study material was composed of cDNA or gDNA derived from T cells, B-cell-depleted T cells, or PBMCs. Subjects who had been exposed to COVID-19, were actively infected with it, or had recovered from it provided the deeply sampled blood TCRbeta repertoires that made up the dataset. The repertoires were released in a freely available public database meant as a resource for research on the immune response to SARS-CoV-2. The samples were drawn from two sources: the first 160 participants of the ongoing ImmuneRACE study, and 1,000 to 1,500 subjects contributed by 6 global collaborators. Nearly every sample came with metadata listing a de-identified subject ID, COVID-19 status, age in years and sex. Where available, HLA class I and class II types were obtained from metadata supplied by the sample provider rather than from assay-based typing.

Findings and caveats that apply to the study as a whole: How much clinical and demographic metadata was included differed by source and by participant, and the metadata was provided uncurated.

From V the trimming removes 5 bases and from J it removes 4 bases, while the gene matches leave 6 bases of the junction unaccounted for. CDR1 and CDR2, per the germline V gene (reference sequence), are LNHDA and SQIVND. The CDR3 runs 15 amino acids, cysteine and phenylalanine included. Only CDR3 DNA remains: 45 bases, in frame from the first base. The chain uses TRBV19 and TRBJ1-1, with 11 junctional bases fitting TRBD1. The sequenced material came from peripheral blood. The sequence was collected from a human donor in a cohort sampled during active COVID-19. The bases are TGTGCCAGTAGTGTCCCCGGGACAGGGGGCACTGAAGCTTTCTTT. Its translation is CASSVPGTGGTEAFF.